Listed below are T cell receptor beta chains from one sample, sequenced in a study of human T cells and chemical hapten exposure. MiXCR, applied by TCRdb to the 5' RACE reads, yields one record per CDR3 protein. The data contain around 82,000 distinct CDR3 sequences, approximately 7.7% of them seen just once; the ten biggest clones take up approximately 2.1%. The receptors stem from a male donor in good health. The CDR3 runs from the conserved cysteine through the conserved F or W. A D gene is named only where the DNA matches it firmly. Clone size, where shown, is once, few, many, or a class for clones that have expanded.

>TRBV4-1|.|TRBD2|TRBJ2-7
TGCGCCAGCAGCCAAGATTCGGGGGGAAGCTACGAGCAGTACTTC
CASSQDSGGSYEQYF
>TRBV20-1|few|TRBD1|TRBJ2-7
TGCAGTGCTAGTTGGACAGGGGATCGGGAGCAGTACTTC
CSASWTGDREQYF
>TRBV20-1|.|TRBD2|TRBJ2-7
TGCAGTGCTCGCTCTAGCGGGGGGGACTACGAGCAGTACTTC
CSARSSGGDYEQYF
>TRBV12-3/TRBV12-4|.|TRBD1|TRBJ1-1
TGTGCCAGCCGACAGGGATTGATCACTGAAGCTTTCTTT
CASRQGLITEAFF
>TRBV5-6|.|TRBD1|TRBJ2-5
TGTGCCAGCAGCTTGGCCGTGGCAGGGGGTCAAGAGACCCAGTACTTC
CASSLAVAGGQETQYF
>TRBV5-1|many|.|TRBJ2-4
TGCGCCAGCAGCTTGGCGGGACCGATAGCCAAAAACATTCAGTACTTC
CASSLAGPIAKNIQYF
>TRBV6-5|.|.|TRBJ1-4
TGTGCCAGCAGTTACTCTCCCCCAATCGGCTCGGCAACTAATGAAAAACTGTTTTTT
CASSYSPPIGSATNEKLFF
>TRBV27|many|.|TRBJ2-7
TGTGCCAGCAGTTACAGGTTCTCCTACGAGCAGTACTTC
CASSYRFSYEQYF
>TRBV12-3/TRBV12-4|.|TRBD1|TRBJ2-4
TGTGCCAGCAGGGCGGACAGGGCGAACAAAAACATTCAGTACTTC
CASRADRANKNIQYF
>TRBV7-9|.|.|TRBJ2-3
TGTGCCAGCAGCTTAGTAGGACTCTCAGATACGCAGTATTTT
CASSLVGLSDTQYF
>TRBV6-6|many|.|TRBJ1-5
TGTGCCAGCAGTTACGAGGGGTATAGCAATCAGCCCCAGCATTTT
CASSYEGYSNQPQHF
>TRBV3-1|few|.|TRBJ2-3
TGTGCCAGCAGCCAAGGTGGGGGGGATACGCAGTATTTT
CASSQGGGDTQYF
>TRBV5-1|few|TRBD1|TRBJ2-7
TGCGCCAGCAGCATCGGGACAGCCTACGAGCAGTACTTC
CASSIGTAYEQYF
>TRBV6-2/TRBV6-3|few|.|TRBJ1-1
TGTGCCAGCAGTTACCCTAGGAGTGGCCCGAACACTGAAGCTTTCTTT
CASSYPRSGPNTEAFF
>TRBV9|few|TRBD2|TRBJ2-1
TGTGCCAGCAGCCTGGGACTAGTCAATGAGCAGTTCTTC
CASSLGLVNEQFF
>TRBV7-6|few|TRBD1|TRBJ2-2
TGTGCCAGCAGCACCACAGGGGGCGGTGGGGAGCTGTTTTTT
CASSTTGGGGELFF
>TRBV7-2|few|.|TRBJ1-6
TGTGCCAGCAGCTTCGAGGGGAAACACTATAATTCACCCCTCCACTTT
CASSFEGKHYNSPLHF
>TRBV5-1|many|.|TRBJ1-1
TGCGCCAGCAGTCCGACGTTAAACACTGAAGCTTTCTTT
CASSPTLNTEAFF
>TRBV10-3|many|TRBD2|TRBJ2-1
TGTGCCATCGGAGTAGCGGGAGGTCACAATGAGCAGTTCTTC
CAIGVAGGHNEQFF
>TRBV12-3/TRBV12-4|many|.|TRBJ2-3
TGTGCCAGCAGCGCGGGAATCAGCACAGATACGCAGTATTTT
CASSAGISTDTQYF
>TRBV28|few|.|TRBJ1-4
TGTGCCAGCAGTTTTCCTCTCAAAGCAACTAATGAAAAACTGTTTTTT
CASSFPLKATNEKLFF
>TRBV4-2|.|.|TRBJ2-7
TGTGCCAGCAGCCAAGAGACTAGCTCCTACGAGCAGTACTTC
CASSQETSSYEQYF
>TRBV2|many|.|TRBJ2-7
TGTGCCAGCAGTGAAGTACTAGGACGATACGAGCAGTACTTC
CASSEVLGRYEQYF
>TRBV6-6|many|.|TRBJ2-3
TGTGCCAGCATGGCAGGCGGCACAGATACGCAGTATTTT
CASMAGGTDTQYF
>TRBV7-2|many|.|TRBJ2-3
TGTGCCAGCAGCTTAAGGTCTAGCACAGATACGCAGTATTTT
CASSLRSSTDTQYF
>TRBV5-1|many|TRBD2|TRBJ2-1
TGCGCCAGCAGCTTTATCGGTACTAGCGGGGTTTACAATGAGCAGTTCTTC
CASSFIGTSGVYNEQFF
>TRBV12-3/TRBV12-4|many|.|TRBJ1-5
TGTGCCAGCAGAGGCGGAGGGGTAAGAGGACAGCCCCAGCATTTT
CASRGGGVRGQPQHF
>TRBV20-1|few|TRBD2|TRBJ2-1
TGCAGTGCTAGAGTGCTAGCGGGAGGGCCGTACGAGGAGCAGTTCTTC
CSARVLAGGPYEEQFF
>TRBV5-6|.|.|TRBJ1-1
TGTGCCAGCAGCCGCCTGAGGGCCGCTATGAACACTGAAGCTTTCTTT
CASSRLRAAMNTEAFF
>TRBV15|.|.|TRBJ1-1
TGTGCCACCAGCAGAGATCTGAGGGCACCCCTGAACACTGAAGCTTTCTTT
CATSRDLRAPLNTEAFF
>TRBV5-5|.|.|TRBJ1-5
TGTGCCAGCAGCCGAAAAGGGGAGAACCAGCCCCAGCATTTT
CASSRKGENQPQHF
>TRBV5-1|.|TRBD1|TRBJ2-6
TGCGCCAGCAGCTTGAGGAGGACAGGGGTCGACTCTGGGGCCAACGTCCTGACTTTC
CASSLRRTGVDSGANVLTF
>TRBV27|.|TRBD1|TRBJ1-4
TGTGCCAGCAGTTCCCCCAGGACAGGGGGTGCTAATGAAAAACTGTTTTTT
CASSSPRTGGANEKLFF
>TRBV12-3/TRBV12-4|.|.|TRBJ2-3
TGTGCCAGCAGCAGGGACCTTTCGGCTGATACGCAGTATTTT
CASSRDLSADTQYF
>TRBV5-5|.|TRBD1|TRBJ2-5
TGTGCCAGCAGCACAGGGGGCAGAGTAAAACAAGAGACCCAGTACTTC
CASSTGGRVKQETQYF
>TRBV6-2/TRBV6-3|.|.|TRBJ1-3
TGTGCCAGCAGTTACACGGAAGACTCTGGAAACACCATATATTTT
CASSYTEDSGNTIYF
>TRBV20-1|few|TRBD2|TRBJ2-3
TGCAGTGCCAGCCCCAGCGGGGGGGCCTCAGATACGCAGTATTTT
CSASPSGGASDTQYF
>TRBV18|.|TRBD1|TRBJ2-4
TGTGCCAGCTCACCCCCGCAGGGGGCTGCCAAAAACATTCAGTACTTC
CASSPPQGAAKNIQYF
>TRBV6-6|.|TRBD2|TRBJ2-2
TGTGCCAGCAGTTACCCGAGCGGGACGACCGGGGAGCTGTTTTTT
CASSYPSGTTGELFF
>TRBV6-5|.|.|TRBJ2-1
TGTGCCAGCAGTTACTGGGGGAGTGACAATGAGCAGTTCTTC
CASSYWGSDNEQFF
>TRBV6-2/TRBV6-3|few|.|TRBJ1-5
TGTGCCAGCAGTGTTCGGGTTGGCAATCAGCCCCAGCATTTT
CASSVRVGNQPQHF
>TRBV4-3|few|TRBD1|TRBJ2-1
TGCGCCAGCAGCCAAGACAGAGGGGACAGGATAAATGAGCAGTTCTTC
CASSQDRGDRINEQFF
>TRBV4-3|few|.|TRBJ2-3
TGCGCCAGCAGCCAAGATGGGGCGGGGGCACTTCCCACAGATACGCAGTATTTT
CASSQDGAGALPTDTQYF
>TRBV11-2|many|.|TRBJ2-3
TGTGCCAGCAGCCCGGACAACACAGATACGCAGTATTTT
CASSPDNTDTQYF
>TRBV9|few|TRBD1|TRBJ2-5
TGTGCCAGCAGTTCACAGGGGGCGCGTGGGACCCAGTACTTC
CASSSQGARGTQYF